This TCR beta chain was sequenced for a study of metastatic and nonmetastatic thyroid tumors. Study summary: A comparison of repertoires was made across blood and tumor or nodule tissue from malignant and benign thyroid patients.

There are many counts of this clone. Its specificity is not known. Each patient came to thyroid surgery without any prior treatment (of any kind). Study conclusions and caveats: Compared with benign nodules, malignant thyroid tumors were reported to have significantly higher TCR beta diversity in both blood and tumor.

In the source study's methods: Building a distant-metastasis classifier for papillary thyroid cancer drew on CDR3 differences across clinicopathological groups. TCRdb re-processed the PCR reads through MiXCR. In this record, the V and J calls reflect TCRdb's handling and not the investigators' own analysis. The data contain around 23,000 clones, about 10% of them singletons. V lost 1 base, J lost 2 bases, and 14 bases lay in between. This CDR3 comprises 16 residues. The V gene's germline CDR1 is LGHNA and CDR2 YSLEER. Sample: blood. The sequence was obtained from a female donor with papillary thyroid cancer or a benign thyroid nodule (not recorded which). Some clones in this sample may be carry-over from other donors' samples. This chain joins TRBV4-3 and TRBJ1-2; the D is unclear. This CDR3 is CASSQGLGDGNYGYTF. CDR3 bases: TGCGCCAGCAGCCAAGGGTTAGGAGATGGGAACTATGGCTACACCTTC.